The present entry profiles one TCR beta chain with its context. The table lists this clone with a few counts. Its antigen remains undetermined. No base quality values were provided; no much bigger clone lies one nucleotide off. The data are from a study of T cell responses to AZD1222 COVID-19 vaccine (TCRdb year 2021). For context, the study as a whole: AZD1222 recipients whose second dose came at about 4 weeks and those whose second dose came at about 12 weeks were combined into one group, since spike-specific TCR depth and breadth did not differ between the two schedules. A total of just over 230 trial participants underwent TCR sequencing, of whom some 200 had received two doses of AZD1222 and roughly 26 had received two doses of the MenACWY control vaccine. Trial participants were enrolled by age into subgroups of 18-55, 56-69 and 70-plus years, and approximately 150, 30 and 60 TCR-sequenced participants, respectively, were included in these subgroups. Beyond this particular receptor, the publication reports: In the small 56-69-year group, the increase in depth fell short of significance, most likely because of low power. After two AZD1222 doses, both the breadth and the depth of spike-specific TCRs were significantly higher than at day 0 and than in MenACWY recipients. Vaccine-associated CD4 TCRs spanned the whole spike protein, with dominant responses in regions 160-218 and 743-854. Most participants were white British and females outnumbered males, and the authors suggested that clonal diversity may have been underestimated. Epitopes outside the regions mutated in the B.1.351 and B.1.1.7 variants were reportedly recognized by nearly half of the unique spike-specific TCRs. Conclusions about previously exposed vaccinees are limited because only five to seven AZD1222 recipients were SARS-CoV-2 seropositive at baseline. Because no day 14 peak-response samples were available, repertoires were characterized only after the peak T cell response.

The CDR3 regions of human TCRbeta chains were analyzed by immunosequencing. The original pipeline was this. Repertoire TCRs were checked for matches against a reference library of SARS-CoV-2-specific TCRs that had been generated using the MIRA antigen-specificity platform. Breadth was defined as the fraction of unique TCRs that were SARS-CoV-2-associated, and depth was defined as the fraction of total T cells that were SARS-CoV-2-associated. Using the MIRA data, each spike-specific TCR was mapped to the spike region that the TCR reacts to and placed in a CD4 or CD8 class. Log10-transformed breadth and depth values were compared by one-way ANOVA with Sidak's multiple comparisons tests. TCRdb obtained this table from immuneACCESS and retained in-frame rearrangements with V and J assigned. These tables miss some clones; where compared with another copy, unresolved V genes account for less than half of the shortfall, and the remainder is unexplained. That table gives V, J and clone size, and the DNA gave D and trimming. The sample table lists 90,000 to 130,000 clones, about 88% of them with a count of one. The ten largest clones take up 1.5% to 2% of the sample.

Interpreted using the paper, the time point label stands for: baseline before first vaccination. Vaccinee samples came from UK trials COV001 and COV002, including a single-blind randomized controlled phase 2/3 trial of AZD1222 (ChAdOx1 nCoV-19) in healthy adults. For TCRbeta chain sequencing, PBMC samples from trial participants were taken at day 0 and at day 28 after the second dose. As encoded in the germline V gene, CDR1 is MGHRA while CDR2 is YSYEKL. The CDR3 contains 14 residues, cysteine and phenylalanine counted. The kept DNA is CDR3 alone, 42 bases in frame from the first base. Trimming costs V 1 base and J 5 bases, and their ends lie 12 bases apart.

The sequence was obtained from an adult in good health. Specimen: peripheral blood, collected on day 0 of AZD1222 vaccination. The sequence joins TRBV4-1 to TRBJ2-7, with no D gene named confidently. The CDR3 sequence is CASSQVESTDEQYF. The DNA sequence reads TGCGCCAGCAGCCAAGTGGAAAGCACCGACGAGCAGTACTTC.